What follows is one T cell receptor (beta chain) and its context. The CDR3 totals 16 residues. Trimming at V came to 4 bases and at J to 7 bases, leaving 16 bases not matched to a gene. Germline V lookup: CDR1 SGHNT, CDR2 YYREEE (reference sequence). TCRdb keeps only in-frame clones here, not all; method: immunoSEQ multiplex PCR. This table has fewer than 90,000 clones, around 88% appearing once. The data are from a study of OX40 agonist ivuxolimab in advanced cancers. Study-wide background: Clinicians treated patients with ivuxolimab, an agonistic anti-OX40 (CD134) antibody. Patients achieving partial responses numbered three: one hepatocellular carcinoma case and two cutaneous melanoma cases.

The clonotype was recovered from an adult with an advanced solid tumor such as melanoma, head and neck, liver or kidney cancer. This chain uses TRBV5-4 with TRBJ2-7, with TRBD1 matching 8 bases. The sample was CD4+ or CD8+ T cells sorted from blood, taken in a trial of the OX40 agonist ivuxolimab. CDR3 nucleotide sequence: TGTGCCAGCAGCCCAGGGGGCCTAGGGGTCATCGGGGAGCAGTACTTC. As protein: CASSPGGLGVIGEQYF.